A single TCR beta chain is shown here with its context. No antigen is known for it. The assay was immunoSEQ multiplex PCR, and TCRdb's table has in-frame clones only and misses some. The sample has tens of thousands of clones, around 80% seen once. The data were taken from a study of a mutant IDH1 vaccine in newly diagnosed glioma. Germline V gene lookup returns CDR1 MNHEY and CDR2 SMNVEV (reference sequence). Trimming took off 3 bases at V and 0 bases at J, with 12 bases between the two ends. The CDR3 runs to 15 residues. Time point described: week 11, during vaccination. Each vaccine dose was 300 ug of mutant IDH1 20-mer peptide, with topical imiquimod.

The material was PBMCs, obtained from a glioma patient whose treatment included an IDH1 peptide vaccine. The sequence was obtained from a man between 50 and 59 years old with glioma. The gene calls are TRBV27 and TRBJ2-7; D remains unclear. CDR3 in amino acids: CASSFHTGSSYEQYF. The CDR3 DNA reads as TGTGCCAGCAGTTTTCATACGGGTAGCTCCTACGAGCAGTACTTC.